This T cell receptor beta chain was sequenced for a study of blood T cell repertoires in COVID-19. TCRdb's copy holds only in-frame clones and misses some; the assay was immunoSEQ multiplex PCR. The sample consists of 250,000 to 400,000 clones, 75% to 90% of them appearing once. The sample comprised PBMCs or T cells enriched from blood (not recorded which). The receptor's source is a woman aged 30 to 39 who had been exposed to COVID-19.

In DNA form, the CDR3 reads TGTGCCAGTAGTATCACCCCCCTAGCAGACACTGAAGCTTTCTTT. Its translation: CASSITPLADTEAFF. The chain uses TRBV19 and TRBJ1-1; D is unclear. This CDR3 region has 15 residues. The germline gives CDR1 LNHDA, CDR2 SQIVND (reference sequence). Trimming took off 3 bases at V and 3 bases at J, with 14 bases between the two ends.